The following is a T cell receptor beta chain sequence with its context. Authors' methods: By means of reference gene primer amplification, nucleated cell counts were estimated. This table comes from immunoSEQ multiplex PCR, and its TCRdb copy is limited to in-frame clones, with some not included. From that table come the V and J calls and clone size; the DNA was used to work out D and trimming. The sample includes about 83,000 clones, approximately 86% of them seen just once. These data come from a study of blood T cell repertoires in COVID-19. Study in general: Researchers got acute and convalescent COVID-19 samples from the United States, Italy and Spain. PBMCs, B-cell-depleted T cells, or T cells were the source of the cDNA or gDNA that made up the material.

Trimming took 3 bases from V and 6 from J; bases not matched to a gene: 3. CDR1 and CDR2 from the germline V gene are SGHRS and YFSETQ. The CDR3 has 15 amino acids. The chain has TRBV5-1 and TRBJ2-2, with 12 nucleotides matching TRBD1. This clonotype originated in a man older than 75 with active or convalescent COVID-19. The sample was peripheral blood. Here the CDR3 reads CASSSGQGAAGELFF. The CDR3 coding sequence is TGCGCCAGCAGCTCGGGACAGGGGGCGGCCGGGGAGCTGTTTTTT.